This is a list of T cell receptor beta chains from one sample in a study of vaccination effects on CD4 cells after COVID-19. Clones were sequenced by immunoSEQ multiplex PCR, and TCRdb holds only the in-frame ones, with some missing. The sample includes tens of thousands of clones, 60% to 80% seen only once; the top ten take 6%. Their specific antigens are unknown. This specimen consisted of CD4+ T cells from PBMCs cultured with HCoV-OC43 spike peptides, obtained before COVID-19 vaccination. These receptors all come from a human donor who received a COVID-19 vaccine. Both conserved end residues are part of each CDR3. The order of the fields is clone size, V gene, J gene, D gene, CDR3 DNA, CDR3 protein. D genes are given only for firm matches. Some rows have no size entry. The others give once, few or many, or a class for an expanded clone.

size: NA; V: TRBV6-2/TRBV6-3; J: TRBJ1-5; D: TRBD1; DNA: TGTGCCAGCAGCGGTCCGGGACAGTGGGGCCTATATAGCAATCAGCCCCAGCATTTT; CDR3: CASSGPGQWGLYSNQPQHF
size: NA; V: TRBV5-6; J: TRBJ1-1; D: NA; DNA: TGTGCCAGCAGCTTGGGGTACACTGAAGCTTTCTTT; CDR3: CASSLGYTEAFF
size: NA; V: TRBV7-9; J: TRBJ1-3; D: NA; DNA: TGTGCCAGCAGCCCTTCAGCCACCTCTGGAAACACCATATATTTT; CDR3: CASSPSATSGNTIYF
size: once; V: TRBV5-1; J: TRBJ1-4; D: TRBD1; DNA: TGCGCCAGCAGCTTAGGGACAGGGGGTGAAAAACTGTTTTTT; CDR3: CASSLGTGGEKLFF
size: once; V: TRBV10-2; J: TRBJ2-3; D: TRBD1; DNA: TGCGCCAGCAGTGATGGGACAGGCACAGATACGCAGTATTTT; CDR3: CASSDGTGTDTQYF
size: NA; V: TRBV24-1; J: TRBJ2-2; D: NA; DNA: TGTGCCACCAGTGATTGGGGGAACACCGGGGAGCTGTTTTTT; CDR3: CATSDWGNTGELFF
size: NA; V: TRBV27; J: TRBJ2-3; D: TRBD2; DNA: TGTGCCAGCAGTTTAATTGCGGGGGTTCAACGACCAGATACGCAGTATTTT; CDR3: CASSLIAGVQRPDTQYF
size: few; V: TRBV28; J: TRBJ1-2; D: NA; DNA: TGTGCCAGCACCGACCAGACGCGGGTCGGCTATGGCTACACCTTC; CDR3: CASTDQTRVGYGYTF
size: NA; V: TRBV15; J: TRBJ1-1; D: TRBD1; DNA: TGTGCCACCAGCCTGTTGCGACAGGGGGAAAAGGAAGCTTTCTTT; CDR3: CATSLLRQGEKEAFF
size: NA; V: TRBV6-5; J: TRBJ2-1; D: TRBD1; DNA: TGTGCCAGCAGTAGATCAGGGGGCAAGAACAATGAGCAGTTCTTC; CDR3: CASSRSGGKNNEQFF
size: NA; V: TRBV30; J: TRBJ1-4; D: NA; DNA: TGTGCCTGGAGTCGGGGGCCTAATGAAAAACTGTTTTTT; CDR3: CAWSRGPNEKLFF
size: NA; V: TRBV10-1; J: TRBJ2-2; D: NA; DNA: TGCGCCAGCAGTGACCTATTTCCCGGGACATACACCGGGGAGCTGTTTTTT; CDR3: CASSDLFPGTYTGELFF
size: NA; V: TRBV24-1; J: TRBJ2-5; D: NA; DNA: TGTGCCACCAGTGATACAAGGGCTAGCGAGGAGACCCAGTACTTC; CDR3: CATSDTRASEETQYF
size: NA; V: TRBV24-1; J: TRBJ1-2; D: NA; DNA: TGTGCCACCAGTGATTCACGGGGGAACTATGGCTACACCTTC; CDR3: CATSDSRGNYGYTF
size: few; V: TRBV4-1; J: TRBJ1-2; D: NA; DNA: TGCGCCAGCAGCCAAGATCGGCAGGTGTCTGGCTACACCTTC; CDR3: CASSQDRQVSGYTF
size: NA; V: TRBV5-1; J: TRBJ2-5; D: TRBD1; DNA: TGCGCCAGCAGCTTGGAACAGGGGGCACAAGAGACCCAGTACTTC; CDR3: CASSLEQGAQETQYF
size: NA; V: TRBV18; J: TRBJ1-6; D: TRBD1; DNA: TGTGCCAGCTCACCCTCAGACAGGGCGGTATCACCCCTCCACTTT; CDR3: CASSPSDRAVSPLHF
size: once; V: TRBV2; J: TRBJ1-1; D: NA; DNA: TGTGCCAGCAGTGGAGGCTTTCCAGGGTGGGACACTGAAGCTTTCTTT; CDR3: CASSGGFPGWDTEAFF
size: NA; V: TRBV9; J: TRBJ2-5; D: NA; DNA: TGTGCCAGCAGCCCCGGGCAAGAGACCCAGTACTTC; CDR3: CASSPGQETQYF
size: NA; V: TRBV5-1; J: TRBJ1-3; D: NA; DNA: TGCGCCGCCTCGACAGGCTCTGGAAACACCATATATTTT; CDR3: CAASTGSGNTIYF